This T cell receptor beta chain is from a study of OX40 agonist ivuxolimab in advanced cancers. Here immunoSEQ multiplex PCR was the method, and the copy in TCRdb shows in-frame clones only, minus some. Among about 54,000 clones listed, just over 90% were seen once. Findings and limits, study-wide: Among patients with partial responses at 0.1-3.0 mg/kg, clonal expansion was among the lowest.

With 4 bases removed from V and 0 bases from J, the gap between germline ends came to 12 bases. Germline lookup yields CDR1 SGHRS and CDR2 YFSETQ. The CDR3 is 15 residues long. Of note for this clone: Its antigen is currently unknown.

This TCR was sampled from an adult with an advanced solid tumor such as melanoma, head and neck, liver or kidney cancer. Sequenced material: CD4+ or CD8+ T cells sorted from blood, taken in a trial of the OX40 agonist ivuxolimab. The chain combines TRBV5-1 with TRBJ2-3; D may correspond to TRBD1 or TRBD2 (5 bases each). The chain's CDR3 is CASSGGRFSTDTQYF. CDR3 sequence (DNA): TGCGCCAGCAGCGGGGGACGGTTCAGCACAGATACGCAGTATTTT.